This T cell receptor beta chain emerged from a study of T-cell reconstitution after alpha-beta-depleted transplantation in children. During its preparation, the TCRbeta library received unique molecular identifiers. TCRdb processed the PCR reads anew with MiXCR; each CDR3 protein has one entry. The sample yields roughly 490,000 distinct CDR3 sequences, roughly an eighth seen once. Trimming shortened V by 6 bases and J by 4 bases, and 15 bases separated the two germline ends. CDR1 and CDR2 from the germline V gene are MNHEY and SMNVEV (reference sequence). This CDR3 is built from 14 residues. The receptor was isolated from a female patient between 2 and 15 years old who had a stem cell transplant for aplastic anemia, so the T cells may come from the graft donor. The gene calls are TRBV27 and TRBJ1-1; TRBD1 is a possible D gene (6 bases). This sample comprised PBMCs, mostly from graft donor cells, obtained 180 days after TCRalphabeta/CD19-depleted stem cell transplant. The chain's CDR3 is CASRSPGQFTEAFF. CDR3 bases: TGTGCCAGCAGATCCCCCGGACAGTTCACTGAAGCTTTCTTT.